This T cell receptor beta chain was sequenced during a study of CD8 T cells in Susac syndrome. Notes on the study in general: The authors acknowledged that the study's TCR sequencing and HLA analysis involved relatively few individuals.

RNA totalling roughly 0.45 to 1 ug underwent reverse transcription with random hexamers. It was immunoSEQ multiplex PCR that amplified TCR beta CDR3 across 54 Vbeta and 13 Jbeta. TCRdb re-derived calls from the immunoSEQ multiplex PCR reads in MiXCR, one entry per CDR3 protein. The sample records about 130,000 distinct CDR3 sequences, 90% to 95% being singletons. Details on this clonotype: The antigen is undetermined.

TCR beta was sequenced from blood CD8+ and CD4+ T cells. In contrast to the negatively isolated CD8+ and CD4+ T cells, TEMRA cells were FACS-enriched. Germline V CDR1 and CDR2: SGHRS, YFSETQ. The junction had 7 bases not matched to a gene; V was cut back by 0 bases and J by 8 bases. This CDR3 has 15 residues. J is TRBJ1-1 and V is TRBV5-1; 10 positions match TRBD1. The TCR comes from a human donor with multiple sclerosis. The sample was CD8+ T cells from PBMCs. The CDR3 sequence: CASSLGDRGIDEAFF. CDR3 in DNA: TGCGCCAGCAGCTTGGGGGACAGGGGAATCGACGAAGCTTTCTTT.